This is a list of T cell receptor beta chains from one sample in a study of a mutant IDH1 vaccine in newly diagnosed glioma. Their target antigens are unknown. The method was immunoSEQ multiplex PCR; TCRdb's version includes in-frame clones alone and lacks a portion of them. Of approximately 56,000 clones in the sample, approximately 71% were seen once. The sequences come from PBMCs, collected from a glioma patient whose treatment included an IDH1 peptide vaccine. The receptors originated from a man in his fifties with glioma. Both conserved end residues are part of each CDR3. Each record gives: clone size, V gene, J gene, CDR3 protein. Expanded clones get a size class; other rows say once, few or many, or leave the size out.

NA,TRBV6-5,TRBJ2-2,CASRPDRDRGELFF
once,TRBV5-1,TRBJ1-1,CASSSSSMGTVEAFF
NA,TRBV7-9,TRBJ1-2,CASTGLMNYGYTF
NA,TRBV2,TRBJ2-7,CASMRDYEQYF
NA,TRBV2,TRBJ1-1,CASSGSSGGTEAFF
NA,TRBV18,TRBJ2-1,CASSPMGSTSNEQFF
NA,TRBV5-1,TRBJ2-3,CASSLAGTTSTDTQYF
NA,TRBV18,TRBJ2-7,CASSPGRDRDHEQYF
few,TRBV5-1,TRBJ2-7,CASSSDRVAEQYF
NA,TRBV5-1,TRBJ2-5,CASSLSRAQETQYF
few,TRBV27,TRBJ1-1,CASSPVSGGAEAFF
once,TRBV7-2,TRBJ1-4,CASSSDRYNEKLFF
few,TRBV27,TRBJ2-7,CASSSPRGLYEQYF
NA,TRBV15,TRBJ1-4,CATSRDGGRDEKLFF
NA,TRBV28,TRBJ2-7,CASSLQRDEQYF
NA,TRBV6-5,TRBJ2-7,CASSPTGTGGYEQYF